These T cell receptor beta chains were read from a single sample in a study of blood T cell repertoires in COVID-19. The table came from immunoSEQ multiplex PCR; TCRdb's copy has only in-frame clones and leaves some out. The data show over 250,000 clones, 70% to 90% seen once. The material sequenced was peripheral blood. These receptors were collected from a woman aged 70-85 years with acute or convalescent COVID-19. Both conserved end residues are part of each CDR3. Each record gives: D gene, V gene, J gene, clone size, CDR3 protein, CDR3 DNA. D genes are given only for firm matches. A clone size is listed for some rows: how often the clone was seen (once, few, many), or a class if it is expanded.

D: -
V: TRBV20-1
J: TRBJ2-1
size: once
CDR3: CSAGGDGEQFF
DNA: TGCAGTGCGGGGGGAGACGGTGAGCAGTTCTTC

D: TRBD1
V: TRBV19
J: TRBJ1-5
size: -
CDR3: CASSWGQGHYSNQPQHF
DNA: TGTGCCAGTAGTTGGGGACAGGGACACTATAGCAATCAGCCCCAGCATTTT

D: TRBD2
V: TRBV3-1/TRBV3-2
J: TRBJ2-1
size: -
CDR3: CASSQGAGGPSEQFF
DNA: TGTGCCAGCAGCCAAGGGGCGGGGGGGCCAAGTGAGCAGTTCTTC

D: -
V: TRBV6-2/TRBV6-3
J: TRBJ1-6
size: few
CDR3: CASSYVSSASPLHF
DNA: TGTGCCAGCAGTTACGTTTCTTCAGCGTCACCCCTCCACTTT

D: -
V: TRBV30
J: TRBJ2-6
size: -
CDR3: CAWVSEGIGANVLTF
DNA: TGTGCCTGGGTCTCCGAGGGCATTGGGGCCAACGTCCTGACTTTC

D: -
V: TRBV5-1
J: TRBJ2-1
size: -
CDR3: CASSSQGRANEQFF
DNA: TGCGCCAGCAGCTCTCAGGGTCGGGCCAACGAGCAGTTCTTC

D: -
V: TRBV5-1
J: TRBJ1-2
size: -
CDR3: CASSLGEGGGYTF
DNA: TGCGCCAGCAGCTTGGGGGAGGGTGGTGGCTACACCTTC

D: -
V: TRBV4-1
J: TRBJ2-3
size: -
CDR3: CASRAAGSTDTQYF
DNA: TGCGCCAGCAGAGCGGCGGGGAGCACAGATACGCAGTATTTT

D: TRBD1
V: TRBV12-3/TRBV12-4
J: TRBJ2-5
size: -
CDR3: CASSWGQGTQYF
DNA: TGTGCCAGCAGCTGGGGACAGGGTACCCAGTACTTC

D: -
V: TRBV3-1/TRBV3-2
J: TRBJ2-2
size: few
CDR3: CASSPWTVNPGELFF
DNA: TGTGCCAGCAGCCCCTGGACAGTTAACCCCGGGGAGCTGTTTTTT

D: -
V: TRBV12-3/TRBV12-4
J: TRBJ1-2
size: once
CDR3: CASVDISNYGYTF
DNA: TGTGCCAGCGTGGACATCTCTAACTATGGCTACACCTTC

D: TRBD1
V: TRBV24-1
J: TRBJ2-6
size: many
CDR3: CATSDGTGSASGANVLTF
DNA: TGTGCCACCAGTGATGGGACAGGGTCGGCCTCTGGGGCCAACGTCCTGACTTTC

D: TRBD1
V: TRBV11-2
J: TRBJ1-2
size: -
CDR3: CASSSGQANYGYTF
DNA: TGTGCCAGCAGCTCCGGACAGGCAAACTATGGCTACACCTTC

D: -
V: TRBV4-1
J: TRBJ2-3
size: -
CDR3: CASSQRQGTGTDTQYF
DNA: TGCGCCAGCAGCCAACGGCAGGGTACGGGCACAGATACGCAGTATTTT

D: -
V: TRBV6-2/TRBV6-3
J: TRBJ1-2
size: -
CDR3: CASSYRQEANYGYTF
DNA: TGTGCCAGCAGTTACCGCCAGGAAGCTAACTATGGCTACACCTTC

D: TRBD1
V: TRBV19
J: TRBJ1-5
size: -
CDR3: CAISNRGPNQPQHF
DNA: TGTGCCATCTCCAACAGGGGTCCCAATCAGCCCCAGCATTTT

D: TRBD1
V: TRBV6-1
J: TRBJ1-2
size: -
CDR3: CASSEAGTETYGYTF
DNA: TGTGCCAGCAGTGAAGCCGGGACAGAGACCTATGGCTACACCTTC

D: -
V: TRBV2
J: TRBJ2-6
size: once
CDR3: CASSISNVLTF
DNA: TGTGCCAGCAGTATTAGTAACGTCCTGACTTTC

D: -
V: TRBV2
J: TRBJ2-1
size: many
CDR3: CASRIPTAYSYNEQFF
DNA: TGTGCCAGCAGGATCCCTACAGCTTACTCCTACAATGAGCAGTTCTTC

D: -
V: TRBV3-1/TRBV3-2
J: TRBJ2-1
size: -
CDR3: CASRRYRDSSYNEQFF
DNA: TGTGCCAGCAGGCGATACCGGGACTCCTCCTACAATGAGCAGTTCTTC

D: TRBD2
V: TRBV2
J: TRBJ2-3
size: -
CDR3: CASSEERGGTDTQYF
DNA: TGTGCCAGCAGTGAAGAGCGGGGGGGCACAGATACGCAGTATTTT

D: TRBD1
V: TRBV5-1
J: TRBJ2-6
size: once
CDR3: CASSFSGTVGANVLTF
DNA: TGCGCCAGCAGCTTCTCCGGGACAGTCGGGGCCAACGTCCTGACTTTC

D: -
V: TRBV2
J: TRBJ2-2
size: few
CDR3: CASRGFSGTGELFF
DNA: TGTGCCAGCCGAGGCTTTTCGGGGACCGGGGAGCTGTTTTTT

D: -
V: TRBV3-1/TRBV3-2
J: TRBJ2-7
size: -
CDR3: CASSPAGSYEQYF
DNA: TGTGCCAGCAGCCCAGCGGGTAGCTACGAGCAGTACTTC

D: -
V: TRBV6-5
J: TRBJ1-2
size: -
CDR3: CASSPGHSGAYGYTF
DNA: TGTGCCAGCAGTCCCGGTCATTCAGGTGCCTATGGCTACACCTTC

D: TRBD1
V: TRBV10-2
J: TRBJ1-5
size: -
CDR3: CASSPPDRGHQPQHF
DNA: TGCGCCAGCAGTCCACCGGACAGGGGGCATCAGCCCCAGCATTTT

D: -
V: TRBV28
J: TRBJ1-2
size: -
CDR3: CASSLTDYGYTF
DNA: TGTGCCAGCAGCCTGACAGACTATGGCTACACCTTC

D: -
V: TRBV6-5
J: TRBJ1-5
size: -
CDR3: CASHGRWGLPQHF
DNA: TGTGCCAGCCATGGACGCTGGGGGCTGCCCCAGCATTTT

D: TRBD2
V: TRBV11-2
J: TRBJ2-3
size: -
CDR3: CASSASMGRADTQYF
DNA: TGTGCCAGCAGCGCCTCTATGGGGAGGGCAGATACGCAGTATTTT

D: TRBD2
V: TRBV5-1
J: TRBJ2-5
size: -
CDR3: CASSSAGGQPPKETQYF
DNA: TGCGCCAGCAGCTCCGCGGGGGGCCAACCACCCAAAGAGACCCAGTACTTC

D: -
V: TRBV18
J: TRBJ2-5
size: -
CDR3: CASSPPYSQETQYF
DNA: TGTGCCAGCTCACCACCGTACAGTCAAGAGACCCAGTACTTC

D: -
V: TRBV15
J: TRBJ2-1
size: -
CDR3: CATSRGQFEADEQFF
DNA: TGTGCCACCAGCAGAGGACAGTTTGAGGCGGATGAGCAGTTCTTC

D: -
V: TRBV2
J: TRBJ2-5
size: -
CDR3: CASWPGGQETQYF
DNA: TGTGCCAGCTGGCCCGGGGGCCAAGAGACCCAGTACTTC

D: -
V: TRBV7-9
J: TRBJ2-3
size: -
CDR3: CASRSGGQDTQYF
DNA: TGTGCCAGCAGATCCGGGGGGCAGGATACGCAGTATTTT

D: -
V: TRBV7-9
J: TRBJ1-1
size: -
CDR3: CASSHTPGLGANTEAFF
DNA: TGTGCCAGCAGCCACACCCCGGGGCTGGGGGCGAACACTGAAGCTTTCTTT

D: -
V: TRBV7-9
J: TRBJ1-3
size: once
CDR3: CASQRGSGGRNTIYF
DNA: TGTGCCAGCCAACGGGGTTCGGGGGGCAGAAACACCATATATTTT

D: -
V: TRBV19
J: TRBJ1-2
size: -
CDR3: CASPGARGYGYTF
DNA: TGTGCCAGTCCGGGAGCACGAGGGTATGGCTACACCTTC

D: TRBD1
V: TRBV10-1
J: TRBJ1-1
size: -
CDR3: CASSAGGKAFF
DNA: TGCGCCAGCTCGGCAGGGGGAAAAGCTTTCTTT

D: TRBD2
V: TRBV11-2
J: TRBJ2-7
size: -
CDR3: CASSFTSGATSYEQYF
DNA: TGTGCCAGCAGCTTCACTAGCGGGGCCACCTCCTACGAGCAGTACTTC

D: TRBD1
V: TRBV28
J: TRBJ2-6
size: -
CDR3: CASSQRTGDPSGANVLTF
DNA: TGTGCCAGCAGTCAGAGGACAGGGGATCCCTCTGGGGCCAACGTCCTGACTTTC

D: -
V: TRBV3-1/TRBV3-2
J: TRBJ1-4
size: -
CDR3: CASSPAGGLGEKLFF
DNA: TGTGCCAGCAGCCCCGCCGGGGGGCTTGGGGAAAAACTGTTTTTT